These 19 T cell receptor beta chains originate from one sample sequenced in a study of T cells after posttransplantation cyclophosphamide. Clones were sequenced by immunoSEQ multiplex PCR, and TCRdb holds only the in-frame ones, with some missing. The sample was found to contain approximately 15,000 clones, and every one recurs. Treatment was busulfan-fludarabine conditioning, a marrow graft, and cyclophosphamide on days +3 and +4. The specimen was PBMCs, collected 950 to 1,200 days after allogeneic stem cell transplant with posttransplant cyclophosphamide. The receptor set was obtained from a female patient in her forties or fifties who received an allogeneic stem cell transplant from a related donor, was CMV-positive, and had no GVHD. The graft donor may have contributed some T cells.

This clone came up many times. The V gene is TRBV6-5, the J gene TRBJ1-3; TRBD1 agrees at 7 bases. The CDR3 covers 15 residues. Per the germline V gene, CDR1 is MNHEY and CDR2 is SVGAGI. Trimming removed 5 bases from V and 7 bases from J; junction bases left unmatched: 11. The CDR3 here is CASSGPREGANTIYF. DNA for the CDR3: TGTGCCAGCAGTGGACCCCGGGAGGGGGCCAACACCATATATTTT.

This clone was counted ten times or more. The chain carries TRBV10-3 and TRBJ2-2; TRBD2 matches at 11 bases. CDR1 is ENHRY and CDR2 is SYGVKD in the germline V gene. CDR3 size: 17 residues. Trimming took 2 bases from V and 4 from J; bases not matched to a gene: 6. CDR3: CAISEVAGGLGTGELFF. The CDR3, as DNA: TGTGCCATCAGTGAGGTAGCGGGGGGGCTAGGCACCGGGGAGCTGTTTTTT.

In this sample, this clone turned up many times. The chain carries TRBV7-8 and TRBJ2-6; D is undetermined. V lost 6 bases to trimming and J lost 0 bases, with 6 bases between them. Germline V CDR1 and CDR2: SGHVS, FQNEAQ. This CDR3 has 14 residues. Here the CDR3 DNA reads TGTGCCAGCAGGGTAGACTCTGGGGCCAACGTCCTGACTTTC. It is translated as CASRVDSGANVLTF.

The sample holds many counts of this clone. The CDR3 DNA follows: TGTGCCAGTAGTCTTGGGACAGGCAACTCCTACGAGCAGTACTTC. Residues: CASSLGTGNSYEQYF. V is TRBV19 and J is TRBJ2-7; 8 positions match TRBD1. The CDR3 length is 15 residues. After removal of 5 bases from V and 0 bases from J, the junction contained 6 bases not matched to a gene. The germline gives CDR1 LNHDA, CDR2 SQIVND (reference sequence).

This clone has a count of ten or more. This chain uses TRBV5-1 with TRBJ1-2; 9 bases are shared with TRBD1. The CDR3 spans 15 residues. Germline V CDR1 and CDR2: SGHRS, YFSETQ. The ends lost 5 bases at V and 6 bases at J; junction bases unmatched: 11. As DNA, the CDR3 is TGCGCCAGCAGTCCTGGGGACAGGGTATCCGATGGCTACACCTTC. Residues: CASSPGDRVSDGYTF.

Many counts were recorded for this clone. V usage is TRBV7-3 and J usage is TRBJ1-1; D may be TRBD1 (6 bases). The CDR3 runs 13 residues. CDR1 SGHTA and CDR2 FQGTGA come from the germline V gene. Between the trimmed V and J ends, which lost 6 bases and 1 base, there was a span of 9 bases. DNA for the CDR3: TGTGCCAGCAGTTCACAGGGGAACACTGAAGCTTTCTTT. Amino acid sequence: CASSSQGNTEAFF.

This clone occurred many times. The CDR3 bases are TGCGCCAGCAGCCTGGACAGGGGGATCAGCGAGCAGTACTTC. Its protein is CASSLDRGISEQYF. This rearrangement joins TRBV5-1 to TRBJ2-7; 10 positions agree with TRBD1. Germline CDR1 SGHRS, CDR2 YFSETQ. Trimming at V came to 4 bases and at J to 6 bases, leaving 7 bases not matched to a gene. This CDR3 is 14 amino acids long. The full variable domain, with the rest looked up from reference TRBV5-1 and TRBJ2-7, is KAGVTQTPRYLIKTRGQQVTLSCSPISGHRSVSWYQQTPGQGLQFLFEYFSETQRNKGNFPGRFSGRQFSNSRSEMNVSTLELGDSALYLCASSLDRGISEQYFGPGTRLTVT.

This clone was found many times. The chain recombines TRBV7-8 with TRBJ1-3, with TRBD1 matching 7 bases. V lost 0 bases to trimming and J lost 0 bases; unmatched junction nucleotides: 2. The V gene's germline CDR1 is SGHVS and CDR2 FQNEAQ. This CDR3 has 16 residues. CDR3 DNA: TGTGCCAGCAGCTTAGCGGGACAGAGCTCTGGAAACACCATATATTTT. This sequence encodes CASSLAGQSSGNTIYF.

This clone showed up many times. The chain is built from TRBV5-1 and TRBJ2-6; D ambiguous. V lost 0 bases and J lost 0, with 7 bases in between. The germline V gene encodes CDR1 SGHRS and CDR2 YFSETQ. CDR3 length: 16 amino acids. CDR3 sequence (DNA): TGCGCCAGCAGCTTGGGAGCCCACTCTGGGGCCAACGTCCTGACTTTC. It codes for CASSLGAHSGANVLTF.

The chain has TRBV4-3 and TRBJ2-5; the match to TRBD2 covers 15 bases. CDR3 length equals 17 residues. Germline V lookup: CDR1 LGHNA, CDR2 YSLEER. With 4 bases clipped from V and 5 bases from J, the junction kept 8 bases outside the gene matches. The CDR3 loop is CASSRGTSGGRGETQYF. The CDR3 nucleotides are TGCGCCAGCAGCCGGGGGACTAGCGGGGGGAGGGGTGAGACCCAGTACTTC.

Ten or more counts support this clone. CDR3 nucleotides: TGCGCCAGCAGCCAGCTTTTTTCGGATGGCTACACCTTC. Translation gives CASSQLFSDGYTF. This sequence joins TRBV4-1 and TRBJ1-2; D unclear. The V end lost 3 bases, the J end lost 6 bases, and 11 bases lay between the germline ends. Germline CDR1 reads MGHRA; CDR2 reads YSYEKL. The CDR3 runs 13 residues.

The table lists this clone with many counts. The V and J genes are TRBV9 and TRBJ2-2, with 12 nucleotides matching TRBD1. Germline CDR1 reads SGDLS; CDR2 reads YYNGEE. The CDR3 runs 18 residues. The V segment lost 3 bases and the J segment 3 bases; nucleotides outside the gene matches: 9. CDR3 DNA: TGTGCCAGCAGCGATGCCGGGACAGGGGGCATATACACCGGGGAGCTGTTTTTT. This codes for CASSDAGTGGIYTGELFF.

This clone was found a few times. The chain combines TRBV6-5 with TRBJ1-5, with D unresolved. The CDR3 has 13 residues. Germline V lookup: CDR1 MNHEY, CDR2 SVGAGI. Trimming removed 0 bases from V and 7 bases from J, with 7 bases in between. The CDR3 DNA reads TGTGCCAGCAGTTACTCGATGAGGCAGCCCCAGCATTTT. This encodes CASSYSMRQPQHF.

At least ten counts were recorded for this clone. The V call is TRBV5-4, the J call TRBJ2-5, with TRBD2 matching 12 bases. Germline-derived CDR1 and CDR2 are SGHNT and YYREEE (reference sequence). This CDR3 contains 17 residues. Germline trimming cut 4 bases from V and 4 bases from J; bases unmatched to any gene: 11. The CDR3 protein is CASSPRLAGEGRETQYF. The CDR3 nucleotides are TGTGCCAGCAGCCCCAGACTAGCGGGGGAGGGTAGAGAGACCCAGTACTTC.

This clone was seen more than once but under ten times. The chain is built from TRBV5-1 and TRBJ2-1; D not certain. There are 12 residues in the CDR3. CDR1 is SGHRS and CDR2 is YFSETQ in the germline V gene. Trimming left V 2 bases short and J 6 bases short, with 6 bases between. CDR3 loop: CASSLRSNEQFF. CDR3 bases: TGCGCCAGCAGCTTAAGGAGCAATGAGCAGTTCTTC.

This clone was seen ten or more times. The CDR3 loop reads CASSPGGPPYEQYF. The CDR3 DNA follows: TGTGCCAGCAGCCCCGGGGGTCCCCCCTACGAGCAGTACTTC. The V gene is TRBV14, the J gene TRBJ2-7, with D possibly matching TRBD2 (6 bases). The CDR3 runs to 14 residues. CDR1 and CDR2 from the germline V gene are SGHDN and FVKESK. With 4 bases removed from V and 2 bases from J, the gap between germline ends came to 12 bases.

This clone was found a few times. V gene TRBV6-1 combines with J gene TRBJ1-2; TRBD1 aligns across 8 bases. Trimming took 7 bases from V and 3 from J; bases not matched to a gene: 10. Germline lookup yields CDR1 MNHNS and CDR2 SASEGT. There are 15 residues in the CDR3. CDR3 loop: CASTFMDRDYYGYTF. CDR3 coding DNA: TGTGCCAGCACCTTTATGGACAGGGATTACTATGGCTACACCTTC.

This clone was seen ten or more times. V is TRBV10-1 and J is TRBJ2-2; TRBD1 matches 10 bases. CDR1 WNHNN and CDR2 SYGVQD come from the germline V gene (reference sequence). The CDR3 has 15 amino acids. V shed 4 bases and J 6 bases; nucleotides not matched to a gene: 5. CDR3 in DNA: TGCGCCAGCAGTGTCGACAGGGGGCGCTCCGGGGAGCTGTTTTTT. It is translated as CASSVDRGRSGELFF.

This clone was recorded at least ten times. Here the CDR3 reads CSVDDTGLSGYTF. The CDR3 nucleotides are TGCAGCGTTGATGACACAGGTTTAAGTGGCTACACCTTC. The chain couples TRBV29-1 to TRBJ1-2, with D tentatively TRBD1 (5 bases). The germline gives CDR1 SQVTM, CDR2 ANQGSEA. CDR3 length equals 13 residues. V lost 3 bases and J lost 7, with 15 bases in between.